These 19 T cell receptor beta chains originate from one sample sequenced in a study of blood T cell repertoires in COVID-19. Libraries were prepared by immunoSEQ multiplex PCR; TCRdb keeps only in-frame clonotypes and omits some of them. In the table there are about 260,000 clones, about 85% of which are singletons. Sequencing was done on a sample of peripheral blood. All receptors derive from a human donor in a cohort sampled during active COVID-19.

This clone was seen more than once but under ten times. The chain carries TRBV7-3 and TRBJ2-2, with D possibly matching TRBD1 (5 bases). CDR3 length: 12 amino acids. Germline CDR1 is SGHTA and CDR2 is FQGTGA. Deletions cut 5 bases from V and 6 bases from J, with 7 bases between. The CDR3, as DNA: TGTGCCAGCAGCCTGACAGCCGGGGAGCTGTTTTTT. It yields the protein CASSLTAGELFF. Full variable domain (remainder filled in from reference TRBV7-3 and TRBJ2-2): GAGVSQTPSNKVTEKGKYVELRCDPISGHTALYWYRQSLGQGPEFLIYFQGTGAADDSGLPNDRFFAVRPEGSVSTLKIQRTERGDSAVYLCASSLTAGELFFGEGSRLTVL.

A few counts support this clone. The rearrangement joins TRBV29-1 to TRBJ2-2; D is unclear. Germline V CDR1 and CDR2: SQVTM, ANQGSEA. This CDR3 is 14 amino acids long. The V end lost 5 bases, the J end lost 6 bases, and 16 bases lay between the germline ends. In nucleotides, the CDR3 is TGCAGCGTTATTAGCCAGTCCCGGGCCGGGGAGCTGTTTTTT. Its translation is CSVISQSRAGELFF.

The genes are TRBV7-2 and TRBJ1-2, with D possibly matching TRBD1 (5 bases). V was pared by 6 bases and J by 4 bases, with 15 bases between. The CDR3 spans 14 residues. Germline V CDR1 and CDR2: SGHTA, FQGNSA. The CDR3 DNA reads as TGTGCCAGCAGTCTTGAGGGGAGGAGCTATGGCTACACCTTC. It specifies CASSLEGRSYGYTF.

The rearrangement uses TRBV6-2 or TRBV6-3 and TRBJ2-7, with D perhaps TRBD1 (7 bases). The CDR3 loop spans 15 amino acids. CDR1 and CDR2 (germline): MNHEY, SVGEGT. V lost 1 base and J lost 1, with 11 bases in between. The CDR3 is CASSYYGGQSYEQYF. The CDR3 nucleotides are TGTGCCAGCAGTTACTACGGGGGACAGTCCTACGAGCAGTACTTC.

V and J are TRBV19 and TRBJ2-5; 7 positions agree with TRBD1. J gave up 3 bases and V 10 bases, and 8 bases lay outside the gene matches. Germline V gene data show CDR1 as LNHDA and CDR2 as SQIVND (reference sequence). CDR3 size: 13 residues. The CDR3 spells CATRRGTEETQYF. Here the CDR3 DNA reads TGTGCCACCCGCCGAGGGACAGAAGAGACCCAGTACTTC.

The CDR3, as DNA: TGTGCCAGCAGCCAACTGAACCTGAGACTAGCGGTCCCCTACGAGCAGTACTTC. Protein: CASSQLNLRLAVPYEQYF. The chain uses TRBV3-1 (or the pseudogene TRBV3-2) and TRBJ2-7, with TRBD2 identical over 9 bases. Per the germline V gene, CDR1 is LGHDT and CDR2 is YNNKEL (reference sequence). CDR3 length: 18 residues. With V trimmed by 2 bases and J by 2 bases, 13 bases remained unmatched.

J is TRBJ1-1 and V is TRBV2; TRBD1 matches at 9 bases. The germline gives CDR1 SNHLY, CDR2 FYNNEI. V lost 10 bases and J lost 5; bases outside the gene matches: 11. The CDR3 loop spans 14 amino acids. The CDR3 bases are TGTGCCATCCTCTTACAGGGGGCATGGACTGAAGCTTTCTTT. It specifies CAILLQGAWTEAFF.

The chain is built from TRBV6-5 and TRBJ2-4; D uncertain. Germline lookup yields CDR1 MNHEY and CDR2 SVGAGI. Trimming stripped 0 bases from V and 1 base from J, with 7 bases between. The length of the CDR3 is 15 residues. The CDR3 DNA is TGTGCCAGCAGTTACTCCCCCGGGGCCAAAAACATTCAGTACTTC. The encoded protein is CASSYSPGAKNIQYF.

This chain links TRBV29-1 with TRBJ1-2; D is perhaps TRBD1 (5 bases). The ends were cut back, 3 bases at V and 4 bases at J, with 9 bases in the middle. CDR1 SQVTM and CDR2 ANQGSEA come from the germline V gene. There are 12 residues in the CDR3. CDR3 amino acids: CSVDRQSYGYTF. The CDR3 nucleotides are TGCAGCGTTGACCGACAGTCCTATGGCTACACCTTC.

This clone was seen just once. The J gene is TRBJ1-6, the V gene TRBV5-4, with 7 bases fitting TRBD1. V dropped 4 bases and J dropped 5; count of bases not matched to a gene: 6. Germline-derived CDR1 and CDR2 are SGHNT and YYREEE (reference sequence). This CDR3 has 15 amino acids. The CDR3: CASSQQTGNNSPLHF. DNA of the CDR3: TGTGCCAGCAGCCAACAGACAGGGAATAATTCACCCCTCCACTTT.

This clone was seen a few times. This chain links TRBV28 with TRBJ2-1; 7 bases fit TRBD1. V dropped 6 bases and J dropped 9; count of bases not matched to a gene: 14. Germline CDR1 and CDR2: MDHEN and SYDVKM. CDR3 length: 15 residues. CDR3 bases: TGTGCCAGCAGCCCCAGGGGGAGAGGCTTGGCTGAGCAGTTCTTC. Protein: CASSPRGRGLAEQFF.

The chain recombines TRBV5-5 with TRBJ1-1; TRBD1 matches at 8 bases. CDR1 and CDR2 (germline): SGHKS, YYEKEE (reference sequence). The CDR3 has 12 residues. The V and J ends lost 3 bases and 8 bases, in that order; junction bases with no gene match: 3. The CDR3 DNA is TGTGCCAGCAGCTACAGACAGGGGGAAGCTTTCTTT. Its protein is CASSYRQGEAFF.

V is TRBV30 and J is TRBJ1-5, with 8 bases aligning to TRBD1. The V segment lost 2 bases and the J segment 6 bases; nucleotides outside the gene matches: 18. The CDR3 is 18 residues long. CDR1 is GTSNPN and CDR2 is SVGIG in the germline V gene (reference sequence). In DNA form, the CDR3 reads TGTGCCTGGAGTCCCGAGTATGGTATGTCAGGGGGCAGTCAGCCCCAGCATTTT. As protein: CAWSPEYGMSGGSQPQHF.

The gene calls are TRBV16 and TRBJ2-5, with D possibly being TRBD2 (6 bases). The germline V gene has CDR1 KGHSY and CDR2 FQNENV. The V end was cut by 5 bases, the J end by 6 bases, with 31 bases between. The CDR3 extends over 19 amino acids. The chain's CDR3 is CASSSERGEHGSHVKTQYF. The CDR3, as DNA: TGTGCCAGCAGCTCCGAGAGGGGTGAGCACGGGAGTCACGTGAAGACCCAGTACTTC.

V and J are TRBV29-1 and TRBJ2-2; D possibly corresponds to TRBD1 (6 bases). The CDR3 loop spans 15 amino acids. V was cut by 5 bases and J by 1 base, with 14 bases left in between. Germline lookup yields CDR1 SQVTM and CDR2 ANQGSEA. CDR3 coding DNA: TGCAGCGTTACCGACGACAGGAGGAACACCGGGGAGCTGTTTTTT. Its translation is CSVTDDRRNTGELFF.

The V call is TRBV30, the J call TRBJ1-2; 11 bases map to TRBD1. With 6 bases clipped from V and 7 bases from J, the junction kept 7 bases outside the gene matches. CDR1 and CDR2 (germline): GTSNPN, SVGIG (reference sequence). The CDR3 is made up of 13 amino acids. CDR3 protein: CACQDRGLGGYTF. CDR3 coding DNA: TGTGCCTGCCAGGACAGGGGGCTTGGTGGCTACACCTTC.

The chain has TRBV7-8 and TRBJ2-5; 11 positions agree with TRBD2. CDR3 length: 14 amino acids. The V segment lost 3 bases and the J segment 5 bases; nucleotides outside the gene matches: 2. Per germline, CDR1 SGHVS and CDR2 FQNEAQ. CDR3 region: CASSFSGRVETQYF. In DNA form, the CDR3 reads TGTGCCAGCAGCTTTAGCGGGAGGGTGGAGACCCAGTACTTC.

The J gene is TRBJ2-1, the V gene TRBV27; 13 bases line up with TRBD2. The CDR3 has 19 residues. The V gene end was trimmed by 4 bases and the J gene end by 4 bases; junction bases not matched to a gene: 13. Germline V CDR1 and CDR2: MNHEY, SMNVEV (reference sequence). The CDR3 DNA follows: TGTGCCAGCAGTTACCAAGTGACTAGCGGGAGGATAGAATACAATGAGCAGTTCTTC. Translated: CASSYQVTSGRIEYNEQFF.

In regard to this clone: At one of its ends the junction is not consistent with the germline gene, which may arise from a read error. This chain connects TRBV2 to TRBJ2-3; unclear D gene. CDR1 and CDR2 (germline): SNHLY, FYNNEI. The CDR3 length is 14 residues. This chain's CDR3 is CASSEVGQLQYRTF. Here the CDR3 DNA reads TGTGCCAGCAGTGAAGTGGGCCAGCTTCAATACCGCACTTTT.